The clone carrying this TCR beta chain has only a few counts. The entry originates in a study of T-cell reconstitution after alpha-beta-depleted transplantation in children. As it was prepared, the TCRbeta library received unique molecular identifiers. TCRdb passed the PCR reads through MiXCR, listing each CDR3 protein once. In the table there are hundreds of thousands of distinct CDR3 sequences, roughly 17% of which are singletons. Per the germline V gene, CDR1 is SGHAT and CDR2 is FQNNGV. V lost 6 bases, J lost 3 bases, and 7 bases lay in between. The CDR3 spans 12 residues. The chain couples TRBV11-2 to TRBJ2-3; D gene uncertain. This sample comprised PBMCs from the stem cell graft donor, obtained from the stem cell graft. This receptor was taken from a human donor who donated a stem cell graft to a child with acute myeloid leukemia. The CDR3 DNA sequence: TGTGCCAGCAGTGGAATGACAGATACGCAGTATTTT. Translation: CASSGMTDTQYF. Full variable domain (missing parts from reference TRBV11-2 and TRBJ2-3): EAGVAQSPRYKIIEKRQSVAFWCNPISGHATLYWYQQILGQGPKLLIQFQNNGVVDDSQLPKDRFSAERLKGVDSTLKIQPAKLEDSAVYLCASSGMTDTQYFGPGTRLTVL.